These 28 T cell receptor beta chains came from one sample sequenced in a study of CD8+ T cells in alopecia areata (dated by TCRdb to the late 2010s). Sample time point, as interpreted from the label and publication: 20 to 30 weeks on oral tofacitinib. Explained via the paper, the treatment or condition label denotes: oral pan-JAK inhibitor, 5-10 mg twice daily. Library preparation was by the immunoSEQ multiplex PCR assay. To provide template for TCR sequencing, every sample had RNA extracted and reverse transcribed into cDNA. The immuneACCESS repertoire file appears here via TCRdb, limited to in-frame rearrangements. These files lack a portion of the clones; in checked studies, under half of the deficit traces to unresolved V genes, and the cause of the others is not known. The table for this sample lists 110,000 or so clones; 56% of them were counted only once. The ten biggest clones cover 3% to 4% of the sample.

This specimen was CD4+ T cells sorted from blood, taken at week 24, from a patient treated with tofacitinib. These receptors were taken from a human donor with alopecia areata.

The V and J genes are TRBV5-1 and TRBJ1-4, with 7 bases aligning to TRBD1. This CDR3 has 16 amino acids. V shed 4 bases, J shed 6 bases, and the junction held 12 bases outside the gene matches. Germline V gives CDR1 SGHRS, CDR2 YFSETQ. The CDR3 DNA sequence: TGCGCCAGCAGCGTGGGACAGACCGTTAGAGATGAAAAACTGTTTTTT. Its translation is CASSVGQTVRDEKLFF.

This clone was picked up a small number of times. The V call is TRBV7-9, the J call TRBJ1-4; 9 nucleotides agree with TRBD1. This CDR3 is built from 15 residues. With V trimmed by 5 bases and J by 7 bases, 8 bases remained unmatched. Germline V gene sequence: CDR1 SEHNR, CDR2 FQNEAQ (reference sequence). The CDR3 protein is CASSPGQGGREKLFF. Here the CDR3 DNA reads TGTGCCAGCAGCCCGGGACAGGGAGGACGTGAAAAACTGTTTTTT. Combining the CDR3 with reference TRBV7-9 and TRBJ1-4 gives the whole variable domain DTGVSQNPRHKITKRGQNVTFRCDPISEHNRLYWYRQTLGQGPEFLTYFQNEAQLEKSRLLSDRFSAERPKGSFSTLEIQRTEQGDSAMYLCASSPGQGGREKLFFGSGTQLSVL.

The chain links TRBV7-3 to TRBJ2-1; tentatively, D is TRBD1 (6 bases). The CDR3 contains 15 residues. Trimming shortened V by 4 bases and J by 0 bases, and 10 bases separated the two germline ends. CDR1 is SGHTA and CDR2 is FQGTGA in the germline V gene. CDR3 bases: TGTGCCAGCAGCTCGACAGGCAGCTCCTACAATGAGCAGTTCTTC. Its protein is CASSSTGSSYNEQFF.

The rearrangement links TRBV30 to TRBJ2-1; maybe TRBD2 (5 bases). The CDR3 length is 11 residues. The V end was cut by 8 bases, the J end by 3 bases, with 8 bases between. Germline-derived CDR1 and CDR2 are GTSNPN and SVGIG (reference sequence). CDR3: CALTSYNEQFF. Here the CDR3 DNA reads TGTGCCCTAACTAGCTACAATGAGCAGTTCTTC.

The chain carries TRBV9 and TRBJ2-5, with D possibly being TRBD1 (8 bases). Trimming cost V 3 bases and J 6 bases, with 12 bases left between them. Germline V gene lookup returns CDR1 SGDLS and CDR2 YYNGEE. CDR3 size: 13 residues. The CDR3 DNA reads TGTGCCAGCAGCGGGACAGGGACTAAGACCCAGTACTTC. Translated, it gives CASSGTGTKTQYF.

This rearrangement joins TRBV2 to TRBJ2-5, with 12 positions matching TRBD2. CDR3 size: 14 residues. After removal of 6 bases from V and 8 bases from J, the junction contained 7 bases not matched to a gene. Per the germline V gene, CDR1 is SNHLY and CDR2 is FYNNEI. As DNA, the CDR3 is TGTGCCAGCAGCACTAGCGGGGGGCTCAATACCCAGTACTTC. Its translation is CASSTSGGLNTQYF.

This clone was picked up a small number of times. The sample contains more than one DNA sequence encoding this CDR3. The gene calls are TRBV29-1 and TRBJ1-1, with D perhaps matching TRBD1 (6 bases). CDR1 is SQVTM and CDR2 is ANQGSEA in the germline V gene. This CDR3 spans 14 amino acids. Trimming cost V 3 bases and J 5 bases, with 16 bases left between them. The CDR3 DNA reads as TGCAGCGTTGACAGGGGACTAACAGGGACTGAAGCTTTCTTT. It yields the protein CSVDRGLTGTEAFF.

The chain combines TRBV5-1 with TRBJ2-3; maybe TRBD1 (5 bases). The CDR3 totals 14 residues. Per the germline V gene, CDR1 is SGHRS and CDR2 is YFSETQ. V lost 2 bases and J 4 bases, leaving 11 bases between the germline ends. CDR3 loop: CASSFTGFSDTQYF. CDR3 sequence (DNA): TGCGCCAGCAGCTTCACAGGTTTCTCAGATACGCAGTATTTT.

This chain uses TRBV7-2 with TRBJ2-5; D might be TRBD2 (6 bases). V lost 0 bases to trimming and J lost 0 bases, with 8 bases between them. Looked up from germline, CDR1 is SGHTA and CDR2 is FQGNSA. The CDR3 consists of 15 residues. CDR3 amino acids: CASSLAGTYQETQYF. Here the CDR3 DNA reads TGTGCCAGCAGCTTAGCGGGGACTTACCAAGAGACCCAGTACTTC.

The V and J genes are TRBV7-9 and TRBJ1-2, with unresolved D. This CDR3 region has 11 residues. V lost 4 bases, J lost 8 bases, and 8 bases lay in between. Germline CDR1 and CDR2: SEHNR and FQNEAQ (reference sequence). The CDR3: CASSSLWGYTF. The CDR3 DNA is TGTGCCAGCAGCTCGCTTTGGGGCTACACCTTC.

This clone was recorded a few times. The rearrangement links TRBV7-2 to TRBJ2-3; no firm D call. The CDR3 has 14 amino acids. The germline gives CDR1 SGHTA, CDR2 FQGNSA. V lost 0 bases to trimming and J lost 2 bases, with 6 bases between them. The CDR3 coding sequence is TGTGCCAGCAGCTTAGCAACCTTCACAGATACGCAGTATTTT. Protein sequence: CASSLATFTDTQYF.

This clone was observed a few times. J is TRBJ2-3 and V is TRBV6-5; possible D gene TRBD2, 5 bases. This CDR3 is 13 amino acids long. CDR1 is MNHEY, CDR2 SVGAGI, per germline. Trimming stripped 6 bases from V and 4 bases from J, with 11 bases between. CDR3 sequence reads: CASRPTSADTQYF. CDR3 DNA: TGTGCCAGCAGGCCCACTAGTGCAGATACGCAGTATTTT.

V is TRBV14 and J is TRBJ1-1; D is ambiguous. The CDR3 is 12 residues long. The germline V gene has CDR1 SGHDN and CDR2 FVKESK. Trimming cost V 4 bases and J 9 bases, with 12 bases left between them. CDR3 sequence (DNA): TGTGCCAGCAGCCCCACGCGGGTTAAAGCTTTCTTT. Residues: CASSPTRVKAFF.

This chain uses TRBV29-1 with TRBJ1-2; 8 bases map to TRBD1. Germline values: CDR1 SQVTM, CDR2 ANQGSEA. Trimming took 6 bases from V and 3 from J; bases not matched to a gene: 9. The CDR3 is made up of 14 amino acids. CDR3 in amino acids: CSVLQGAPYYGYTF. CDR3 sequence (DNA): TGCAGCGTCCTTCAGGGGGCACCTTACTATGGCTACACCTTC.

The chain is built from TRBV5-6 and TRBJ1-1, with no clear D. The V gene lost 1 base and the J gene lost 0 bases, with 10 bases spanning the gap. This CDR3 contains 15 residues. Per the germline V gene, CDR1 is SGHDT and CDR2 is YYEEEE. The CDR3 nucleotides are TGTGCCAGCAGCTTGCAACAGCTGATGAACACTGAAGCTTTCTTT. As protein: CASSLQQLMNTEAFF.

This clone was seen more than once but under ten times. The chain has TRBV29-1 and TRBJ2-3; tentatively, D is TRBD2 (7 bases). There are 14 residues in the CDR3. The germline V gene has CDR1 SQVTM and CDR2 ANQGSEA. Trimming removed 4 bases at V and 5 bases at J, with 16 bases between. CDR3 DNA sequence: TGCAGCGTTGTTTCGGGGGGCTATAGAGATACGCAGTATTTT. Translated: CSVVSGGYRDTQYF.

J is TRBJ1-2 and V is TRBV6-5; D not resolved. The V gene lost 5 bases and the J gene lost 8 bases, with 18 bases spanning the gap. The CDR3 runs to 14 residues. Germline CDR1 is MNHEY and CDR2 is SVGAGI. The CDR3 reads CASSPIGGSAGYTF. CDR3 nucleotides: TGTGCCAGCAGTCCCATAGGAGGTTCAGCCGGCTACACCTTC.

This clone has more than one count but fewer than ten. Other DNA sequences of this sample code for an identical CDR3. The rearrangement uses TRBV29-1 and TRBJ2-3; D gene uncertain. V gave up 6 bases and J gave up 5 bases, with 9 bases separating them. The CDR3 length is 11 residues. Germline CDR1 is SQVTM and CDR2 is ANQGSEA. The CDR3 protein is CSVLAGDTQYF. CDR3 DNA sequence: TGCAGCGTCTTGGCTGGAGATACGCAGTATTTT.

J is TRBJ2-1 and V is TRBV5-1, with D uncertain. V was trimmed by 2 bases and J by 6 bases, leaving 6 bases between them. Germline V gene lookup returns CDR1 SGHRS and CDR2 YFSETQ. This CDR3 comprises 12 residues. The CDR3 here is CASSFGLNEQFF. For the CDR3, the DNA is TGCGCCAGCAGCTTCGGTCTCAATGAGCAGTTCTTC.

The chain uses TRBV7-6 and TRBJ2-7, with a tentative D call TRBD2 (5 bases). There are 13 residues in the CDR3. Germline V CDR1 and CDR2: SGHVS, FNYEAQ. Trimming stripped 1 base from V and 6 bases from J, with 10 bases between. CDR3 bases: TGTGCCAGCAGCTTAGAGCTTCGGGGCGAGCAGTACTTC. This codes for CASSLELRGEQYF. The full variable domain, with the rest looked up from reference TRBV7-6 and TRBJ2-7, is GAGVSQSPRYKVTKRGQDVALRCDPISGHVSLYWYRQALGQGPEFLTYFNYEAQQDKSGLPNDRFSAERPEGSISTLTIQRTEQRDSAMYRCASSLELRGEQYFGPGTRLTVT.

The chain has TRBV30 and TRBJ1-3; tentative D call: TRBD1 (6 bases). Germline lookup yields CDR1 GTSNPN and CDR2 SVGIG (reference sequence). The CDR3 consists of 13 residues. V was shortened by 8 bases and J by 2 bases, with 13 bases between the two germline ends. This chain's CDR3 is CAQRGTTGNTIYF. In DNA, the CDR3 is TGTGCCCAAAGGGGGACAACTGGAAACACCATATATTTT. Full variable domain (remainder filled in from reference TRBV30 and TRBJ1-3): SQTIHQWPATLVQPVGSPLSLECTVEGTSNPNLYWYRQAAGRGLQLLFYSVGIGQISSEVPQNLSASRPQDRQFILSSKKLLLSDSGFYLCAQRGTTGNTIYFGEGSWLTVV.

V usage is TRBV14 and J usage is TRBJ2-1, with 10 bases lining up with TRBD2. Germline V CDR1 and CDR2: SGHDN, FVKESK. V lost 0 bases, J lost 13 bases, and 12 bases stayed unmatched. This CDR3 is 16 amino acids long. CDR3 in DNA: TGTGCCAGCAGCCAAGAAGAGGTGATAGCGGGGGGACGACAGTTCTTC. Amino acids: CASSQEEVIAGGRQFF.

This CDR3 is CASSLGGGRSNQPQHF. In DNA form, the CDR3 reads TGTGCCAGCAGCTTAGGGGGAGGAAGGAGCAATCAGCCCCAGCATTTT. The V call is TRBV7-2, the J call TRBJ1-5; no clear D. The CDR3 covers 16 residues. Germline CDR1 reads SGHTA; CDR2 reads FQGNSA. V was trimmed by 1 base and J by 1 base, leaving 11 bases between them.

V gene TRBV5-1 combines with J gene TRBJ1-6, with 8 bases identical to TRBD1. Trimming cost V 0 bases and J 7 bases; bases outside gene matches: 3. The CDR3 extends over 15 amino acids. Germline CDR1 is SGHRS and CDR2 is YFSETQ. The CDR3 DNA follows: TGCGCCAGCAGCTTGGGGGCAGGGGGCAATTCACCCCTCCACTTT. Translation: CASSLGAGGNSPLHF. Variable domain in full (rest from reference TRBV5-1 and TRBJ1-6): KAGVTQTPRYLIKTRGQQVTLSCSPISGHRSVSWYQQTPGQGLQFLFEYFSETQRNKGNFPGRFSGRQFSNSRSEMNVSTLELGDSALYLCASSLGAGGNSPLHFGNGTRLTVT.

The chain uses TRBV9 and TRBJ2-7; D is possibly TRBD1 or TRBD2 (5 bases each). Trimming took 4 bases from V and 2 from J, leaving 16 bases between them. The CDR3 is 15 residues long. In germline, CDR1 is SGDLS, CDR2 YYNGEE. The CDR3, as DNA: TGTGCCAGCAGCCCTCACTCATGGGGACCCTACGAGCAGTACTTC. This codes for CASSPHSWGPYEQYF.

The genes are TRBV11-3 and TRBJ2-1; maybe TRBD1 (6 bases). CDR1 is SGHNT, CDR2 YENEEA, per germline. Trimming shortened V by 0 bases and J by 4 bases, and 10 bases separated the two germline ends. The CDR3 totals 15 residues. CDR3 in amino acids: CASSLEAQGYNEQFF. In DNA form, the CDR3 reads TGTGCCAGCAGCTTAGAAGCTCAGGGGTACAATGAGCAGTTCTTC.

The chain uses TRBV6-5 and TRBJ2-5; the D gene is possibly TRBD2 (5 bases). The better agreement between TRBJ2-7 and the DNA end casts doubt on the J call. Germline loops: CDR1 MNHEY, CDR2 SVGAGI. CDR3 size: 16 residues. The DNA of the CDR3 is TGTGCCAGCAGTTATCCCCAATTTGGGAGCTCCTACGAGCAGTACTTC. Translation: CASSYPQFGSSYEQYF.

This clone was detected a few times. This rearrangement joins TRBV6-5 to TRBJ1-2, with 9 bases that match TRBD1. V lost 4 bases and J lost 8; bases outside the gene matches: 5. The germline V gene has CDR1 MNHEY and CDR2 SVGAGI. The CDR3 spans 13 residues. The CDR3: CASSLLDRGGYTF. Here the CDR3 DNA reads TGTGCCAGCAGTTTATTGGACAGGGGAGGCTACACCTTC.